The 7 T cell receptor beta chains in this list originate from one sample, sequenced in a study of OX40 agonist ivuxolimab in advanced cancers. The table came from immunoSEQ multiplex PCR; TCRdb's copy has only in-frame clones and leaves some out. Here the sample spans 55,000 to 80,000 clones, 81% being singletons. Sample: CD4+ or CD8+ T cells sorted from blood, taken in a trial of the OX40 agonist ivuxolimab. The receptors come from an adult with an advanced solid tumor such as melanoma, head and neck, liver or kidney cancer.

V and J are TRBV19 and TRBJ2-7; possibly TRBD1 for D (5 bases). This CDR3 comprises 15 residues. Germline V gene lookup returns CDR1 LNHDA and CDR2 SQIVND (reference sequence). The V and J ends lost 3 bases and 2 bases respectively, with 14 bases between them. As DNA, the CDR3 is TGTGCCAGTAGTATTACCGACAGAGGAGCCTACGAGCAGTACTTC. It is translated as CASSITDRGAYEQYF.

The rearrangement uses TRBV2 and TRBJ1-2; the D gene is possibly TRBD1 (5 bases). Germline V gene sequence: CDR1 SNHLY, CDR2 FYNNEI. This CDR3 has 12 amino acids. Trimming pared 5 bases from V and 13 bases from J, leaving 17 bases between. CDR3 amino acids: CASSPEMTAITF. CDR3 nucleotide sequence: TGTGCCAGCAGTCCCGAGATGACAGCCATCACCTTC.

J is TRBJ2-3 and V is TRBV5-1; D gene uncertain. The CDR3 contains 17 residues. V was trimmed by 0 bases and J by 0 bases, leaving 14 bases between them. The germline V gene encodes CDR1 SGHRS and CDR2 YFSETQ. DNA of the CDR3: TGCGCCAGCAGCTTGGGGGATCTACCCCTTAGCACAGATACGCAGTATTTT. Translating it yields CASSLGDLPLSTDTQYF.

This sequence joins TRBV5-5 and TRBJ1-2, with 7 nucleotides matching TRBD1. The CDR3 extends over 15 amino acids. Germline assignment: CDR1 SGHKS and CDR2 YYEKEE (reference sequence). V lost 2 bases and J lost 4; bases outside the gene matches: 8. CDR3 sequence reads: CASSLPGTEGYGYTF. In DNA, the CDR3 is TGTGCCAGCAGCTTACCCGGGACAGAAGGCTATGGCTACACCTTC.

DNA for the CDR3: TGTGCCAGCAGCCTAACCTGGACTAGCGGGGAGGTGCAGTTCTTC. This translates into CASSLTWTSGEVQFF. The chain employs TRBV5-6 and TRBJ2-1; 12 bases map to TRBD2. Germline assignment: CDR1 SGHDT and CDR2 YYEEEE. CDR3 length equals 15 residues. J lost 12 bases, V lost 4 bases, and 11 bases had no gene match.

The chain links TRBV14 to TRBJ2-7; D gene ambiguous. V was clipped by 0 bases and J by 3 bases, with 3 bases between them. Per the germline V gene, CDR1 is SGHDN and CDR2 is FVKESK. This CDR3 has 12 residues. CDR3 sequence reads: CASSQDHYEQYF. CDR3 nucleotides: TGTGCCAGCAGCCAAGATCACTACGAGCAGTACTTC. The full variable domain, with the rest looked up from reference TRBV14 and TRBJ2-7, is EAGVTQFPSHSVIEKGQTVTLRCDPISGHDNLYWYRRVMGKEIKFLLHFVKESKQDESGMPNNRFLAERTGGTYSTLKVQPAELEDSGVYFCASSQDHYEQYFGPGTRLTVT.

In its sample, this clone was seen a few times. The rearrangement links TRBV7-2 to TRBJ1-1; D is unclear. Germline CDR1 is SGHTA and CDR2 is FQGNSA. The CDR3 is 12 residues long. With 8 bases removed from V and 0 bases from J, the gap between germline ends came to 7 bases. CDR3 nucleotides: TGTGCCAGCCTCGTTATGAACACTGAAGCTTTCTTT. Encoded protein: CASLVMNTEAFF.